Listed here is a single TCR beta chain. Antigen specificity is unknown. This record comes from a study of shared clonotypes between healthy human individuals. Overall study findings and caveats: Clonotypes that were shared across a few donors made up roughly 5% of naive CD4 clonotypes.

Measured with immunoSEQ multiplex PCR; TCRdb has only the in-frame clones, and not every one. The sample contains roughly 720,000 clones, roughly 87% of which appear only once. The material sequenced was memory CD8+ T cells from PBMCs. The sample's subset: CD45RO+ cells pooled with CCR7-negative TemRA cells. The receptor comes from a man aged 18 to 29 in good health. Some clones in this sample may be carry-over from other donors' samples.

The CDR3 DNA is TGCGCCAGCAGCCAAGATCAGGCAGGGGGCGCCGAGACCCAGTACTTC. Translating it yields CASSQDQAGGAETQYF. This rearrangement joins TRBV4-3 to TRBJ2-5, with 8 bases identical to TRBD1. The CDR3 extends over 16 amino acids. Germline V gene sequence: CDR1 LGHNA, CDR2 YSLEER. The junction had 8 bases not matched to a gene; V was cut back by 0 bases and J by 5 bases.